This T cell receptor (beta chain) was identified in a study of blood T cells in healthy people across ages. Turning to the study itself: Per every two T cells, about one barcoded beta molecule was captured by template switching.

The second PCR ran about 6 to 12 cycles with a sample-barcoded 5' primer and J-beta primers. Each CDR3 protein gets one entry after TCRdb re-called the 5' RACE reads with MiXCR. The sample has 750,000 to 850,000 distinct CDR3 sequences; just under 25% are singletons. Germline CDR1 and CDR2: LGHDT and YNNKEL (reference sequence). This CDR3 is built from 12 residues. Trimming took 6 bases from V and 10 from J, leaving 10 bases between them. These records were also assigned to another study, of T cells of mothers and their children. That study adds: The authors used all extracted RNA for cDNA synthesis, at about 1.5 ug per 15 ul. Each child gave 2.5 million to 3.5 million TCR beta CDR3 reads (each mother, over 9 million). Versus unrelated pairs, overlap was slightly higher in related mother-child pairs, without reaching significance.

The sequenced material came from blood. This TCR derives from a boy under 18 in good health. V is TRBV3-1 and J is TRBJ1-6, with D hard to call. In DNA form, the CDR3 reads TGTGCCAGCAGTCGAACTTGGTCACCCCTCCACTTT. Its protein is CASSRTWSPLHF.